This entry is about one T cell receptor (beta chain). Antigen specificity is unknown. This sample was taken from a study of regulatory T cells in long-lasting Graves disease. General study findings and limits: Relative to new patients (approximately 1,000), persistent patients exhibited greater sharing of public clonotypes (2,741).

iRepertoire HTBI primers and Arm-PCR of CDR3 regions built TCR beta libraries. One entry per CDR3 protein results from TCRdb running MiXCR on the multiplex PCR reads. The sample includes hundreds of thousands of distinct CDR3 sequences, roughly 12% seen only once; the top ten take approximately 9.3%. As for time point: newly diagnosed GD, antithyroid drugs for less than 3 months. RNA isolated from PBMCs was used to make the TCR library. This CDR3 is 14 amino acids long. Unmatched junction bases numbered 8, after V lost 6 bases and J lost 4 bases. CDR1 is LNHDA, CDR2 SQIVND, per germline (reference sequence). These records were also assigned to another study, of T cells in Graves' hyperthyroidism and ophthalmopathy. This second study notes: An absence of ophthalmopathy progression within 18 months meant stable Graves' hyperthyroidism. In the blood, most expanded thyroid clonotypes above 0.001 appeared as well.

The V gene is TRBV19, the J gene TRBJ2-7, with 8 bases aligning to TRBD2. The sample was peripheral blood mononuclear cells (PBMCs), taken at new diagnosis, from a patient treated with antithyroid drugs. This clonotype was sampled from a young man with Graves disease. In nucleotides, the CDR3 is TGTGCCAGTAGCGATTCGAGCGGGAGTTACGAGCAGTACTTC. Translating it yields CASSDSSGSYEQYF.